The subject of this entry is one T cell receptor (beta chain). CDR1 is MNHEY, CDR2 SVGAGI, per germline. The ends lost 8 bases at V and 3 bases at J; junction bases unmatched: 7. This CDR3 is built from 14 residues. Repertoires were generated with immunoSEQ multiplex PCR, while TCRdb's copy carries only in-frame clones and drops some. The sample comprises about 410,000 clones, 80% to 95% of which are singletons, and just under 6.5% rests with the top ten. This record comes from a study of control samples from healthy donors and cancer patients. Sequenced: PBMCs. This sequence originates from a man aged 35-49 years with head and neck cancer. This chain uses TRBV6-5 with TRBJ2-5; 9 bases map to TRBD2. The CDR3 DNA is TGTGCCAGCTCGAAAGCGGGAGGCGAAGAGACCCAGTACTTC. It is translated as CASSKAGGEETQYF.